This T cell receptor (beta chain) was documented in a study of regulatory T cells in long-lasting Graves disease. The length of the CDR3 is 16 residues. Unmatched junction bases numbered 9, after V lost 0 bases and J lost 2 bases. CDR1 is SQVTM, CDR2 ANQGSEA, per germline. iRepertoire HTBI primers and Arm-PCR of CDR3 regions built TCR beta libraries. TCRdb processed the multiplex PCR reads anew with MiXCR; each CDR3 protein has one entry. The sample records roughly 400,000 distinct CDR3 sequences, less than 25% being singletons. General study results and limits: Persistent disease exhibited a predilection for TRBV28, TRBJ1-2 and TRBJ2-5.

Time point reported: persistent/refractory GD, antithyroid drugs over 5 years with positive TRAb. RNA from PBMCs was the source of the TCR library. Patients were from an endocrinology department in Xi'an, China. With regard to this clonotype: What it recognizes is unknown.

The specimen was peripheral blood mononuclear cells (PBMCs), collected when the disease was refractory, from a patient treated with antithyroid drugs. The clonotype comes from a female donor with Graves disease. The rearrangement links TRBV29-1 to TRBJ2-7, with 8 positions matching TRBD2. This CDR3 reads CSVEDRPTSGPYEQYF. CDR3 DNA: TGCAGCGTTGAAGATCGCCCCACTAGCGGACCCTACGAGCAGTACTTC.